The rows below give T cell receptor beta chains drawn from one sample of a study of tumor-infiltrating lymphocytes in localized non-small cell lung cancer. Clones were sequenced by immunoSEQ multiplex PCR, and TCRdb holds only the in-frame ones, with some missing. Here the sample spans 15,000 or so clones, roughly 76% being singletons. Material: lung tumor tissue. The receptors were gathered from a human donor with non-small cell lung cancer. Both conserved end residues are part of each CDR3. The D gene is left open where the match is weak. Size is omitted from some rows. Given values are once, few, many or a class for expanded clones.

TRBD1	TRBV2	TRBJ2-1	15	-	CASSGRGQGDNEQFF	TGTGCCAGCAGTGGTCGGGGACAGGGTGACAATGAGCAGTTCTTC
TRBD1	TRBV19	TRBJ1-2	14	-	CASSIAGTGEGYTF	TGTGCCAGTAGTATAGCGGGGACAGGGGAAGGCTACACCTTC
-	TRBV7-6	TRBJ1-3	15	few	CASSASRSSGNTIYF	TGTGCCAGCAGCGCTAGCCGGAGCTCTGGAAACACCATATATTTT
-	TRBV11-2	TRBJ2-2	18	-	CASSLKPAASSTTGELFF	TGTGCCAGCAGCTTAAAGCCGGCTGCAAGCTCTACCACCGGGGAGCTGTTTTTT
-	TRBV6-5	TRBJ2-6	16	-	CASSYSEGSGANVLTF	TGTGCCAGCAGTTACTCCGAGGGTTCAGGGGCCAACGTCCTGACTTTC
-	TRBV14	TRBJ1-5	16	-	CASSAVSISGNQPQHF	TGTGCCAGCAGCGCCGTTTCCATCTCGGGAAATCAGCCCCAGCATTTT
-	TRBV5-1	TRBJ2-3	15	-	CASSLGLRELDTQYF	TGCGCCAGCAGCTTAGGACTCCGTGAATTAGATACGCAGTATTTT
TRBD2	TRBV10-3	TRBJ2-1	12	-	CAALAGDNEQFF	TGTGCCGCACTAGCGGGCGACAATGAGCAGTTCTTC
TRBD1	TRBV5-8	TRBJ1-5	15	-	CASSLRTGLTQPQHF	TGTGCCAGCAGCTTGAGGACAGGGCTGACTCAGCCCCAGCATTTT
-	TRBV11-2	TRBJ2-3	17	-	CASSPSVGRRSTDTQYF	TGTGCCAGCAGCCCGTCAGTAGGTCGGCGGTCCACAGATACGCAGTATTTT
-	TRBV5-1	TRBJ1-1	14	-	CASSLHDRNTEAFF	TGCGCCAGCAGCTTGCACGACAGGAACACTGAAGCTTTCTTT
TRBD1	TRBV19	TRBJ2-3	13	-	CASSPTGAYTQYF	TGTGCCAGTAGTCCTACAGGGGCGTATACGCAGTATTTT
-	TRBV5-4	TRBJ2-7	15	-	CASSLLGVPTGEQYF	TGTGCCAGCAGCTTATTGGGAGTACCTACAGGGGAGCAGTACTTC
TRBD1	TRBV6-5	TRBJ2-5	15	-	CASSYSDRAQETQYF	TGTGCCAGCAGTTACTCAGACAGGGCACAAGAGACCCAGTACTTC
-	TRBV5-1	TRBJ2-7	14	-	CASSLESGPYEQYF	TGCGCCAGCAGCTTGGAATCGGGCCCCTACGAGCAGTACTTC
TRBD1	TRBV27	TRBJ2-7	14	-	CASSLRDRAPEQYF	TGTGCCAGCAGTTTAAGGGACAGGGCTCCCGAGCAGTACTTC
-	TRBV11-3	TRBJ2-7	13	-	CASSFSRENEQYF	TGTGCCAGCAGCTTCTCGCGGGAAAACGAGCAGTACTTC
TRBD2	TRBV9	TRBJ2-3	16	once	CASSLIAGGSTDTQYF	TGTGCCAGCAGCTTAATAGCGGGAGGAAGCACAGATACGCAGTATTTT
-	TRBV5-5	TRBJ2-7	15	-	CASSLGGRGSDEQYF	TGTGCCAGCAGCTTGGGGGGCAGGGGTTCGGACGAGCAGTACTTC
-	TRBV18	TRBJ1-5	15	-	CASSPSTTSNQPQHF	TGTGCCAGCTCACCAAGCACAACGAGCAATCAGCCCCAGCATTTT
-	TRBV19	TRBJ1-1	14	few	CASSPHSGFTEAFF	TGTGCCAGTAGTCCTCATTCAGGGTTCACTGAAGCTTTCTTT
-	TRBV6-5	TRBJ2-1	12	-	CASSVGYNEQFF	TGTGCCAGCTCTGTCGGGTACAATGAGCAGTTCTTC
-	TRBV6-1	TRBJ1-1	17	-	CASSGAGGWRANTEAFF	TGTGCCAGCAGTGGCGCCGGGGGATGGAGAGCGAACACTGAAGCTTTCTTT
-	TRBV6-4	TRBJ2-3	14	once	CASSHSGTTDTQYF	TGTGCCAGCAGCCATAGCGGCACCACAGATACGCAGTATTTT
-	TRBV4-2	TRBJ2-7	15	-	CASSQNLESSYEQYF	TGTGCCAGCAGCCAAAACCTGGAAAGCTCCTACGAGCAGTACTTC
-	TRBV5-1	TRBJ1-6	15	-	CASSLGLGGNSPLHF	TGCGCCAGCAGCTTGGGACTCGGGGGGAATTCACCCCTCCACTTT
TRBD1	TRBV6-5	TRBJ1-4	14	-	CASSYTGENEKLFF	TGTGCCAGCAGTTACACAGGGGAGAATGAAAAACTGTTTTTT
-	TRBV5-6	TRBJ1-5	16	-	CASSRWVQGGNQPQHF	TGTGCCAGCAGCCGATGGGTACAGGGTGGTAATCAGCCCCAGCATTTT
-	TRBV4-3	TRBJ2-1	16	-	CASSVGQLVSYNEQFF	TGCGCCAGCAGCGTGGGACAACTAGTCTCCTACAATGAGCAGTTCTTC
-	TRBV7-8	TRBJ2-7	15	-	CASSPEEGLYYEQYF	TGTGCCAGCAGCCCGGAGGAGGGGCTGTACTACGAGCAGTACTTC
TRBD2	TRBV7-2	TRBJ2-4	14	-	CASSWRTRTNIQYF	TGTGCCAGCAGCTGGCGGACTAGAACAAACATTCAGTACTTC
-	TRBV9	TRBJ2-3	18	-	CASSVVALGASDKDTQYF	TGTGCCAGCAGCGTAGTGGCCCTAGGGGCTAGTGATAAAGATACGCAGTATTTT
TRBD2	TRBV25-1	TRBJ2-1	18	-	CASSETSGRPSSYNEQFF	TGTGCCAGCAGTGAAACTAGCGGGAGGCCTAGCTCCTACAATGAGCAGTTCTTC
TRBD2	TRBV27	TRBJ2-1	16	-	CASSPKTSGISYEQFF	TGTGCCAGCAGTCCAAAGACTAGCGGGATAAGTTATGAGCAGTTCTTC
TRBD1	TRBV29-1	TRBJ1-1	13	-	CSVVRDRNTEAFF	TGCAGCGTTGTCCGGGACAGGAACACTGAAGCTTTCTTT
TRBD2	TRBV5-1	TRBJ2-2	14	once	CASSWTSGTGELFF	TGCGCCAGCAGCTGGACTAGCGGGACCGGGGAGCTGTTTTTT
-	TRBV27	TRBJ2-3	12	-	CASSPTRYTQYF	TGTGCCAGCAGTCCCACGCGGTATACGCAGTATTTT
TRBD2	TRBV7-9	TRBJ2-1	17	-	CASSLPTIAGGRNEQFF	TGTGCCAGCAGCTTGCCGACTATAGCGGGAGGGCGCAATGAGCAGTTCTTC
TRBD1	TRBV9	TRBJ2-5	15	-	CASSSPGQGPETQYF	TGTGCCAGCAGCTCACCGGGACAGGGGCCAGAGACCCAGTACTTC
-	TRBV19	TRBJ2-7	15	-	CASRGLSGNSYEQYF	TGTGCCAGTAGAGGACTATCCGGGAACTCCTACGAGCAGTACTTC
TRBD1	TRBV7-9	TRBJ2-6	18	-	CASSLFTGGSSGANVLTF	TGTGCCAGCAGCTTATTCACAGGGGGTTCCTCTGGGGCCAACGTCCTGACTTTC
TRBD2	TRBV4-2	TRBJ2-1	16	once	CASRRTSGRESNEQFF	TGTGCCAGCAGAAGGACTAGCGGGAGGGAGAGCAATGAGCAGTTCTTC
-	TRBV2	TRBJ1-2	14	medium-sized	CASTQTKANYGYTF	TGTGCCAGCACCCAGACAAAAGCTAACTATGGCTACACCTTC
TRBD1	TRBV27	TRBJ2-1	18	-	CASKPRQGTSFTYNEQFF	TGTGCCAGCAAGCCCAGACAGGGAACTTCTTTTACCTACAATGAGCAGTTCTTC
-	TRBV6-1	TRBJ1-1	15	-	CASISGVGRDTEAFF	TGTGCCAGCATTTCGGGGGTTGGACGGGACACTGAAGCTTTCTTT
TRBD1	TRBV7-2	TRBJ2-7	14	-	CASSSGTGSYEQYF	TGTGCCAGCAGCTCGGGGACAGGTTCCTACGAGCAGTACTTC
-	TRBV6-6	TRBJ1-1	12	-	CASSQGGIEAFF	TGTGCCAGCAGCCAAGGGGGGATTGAAGCTTTCTTT
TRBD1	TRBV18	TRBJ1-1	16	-	CASSPEGAGMNTEAFF	TGTGCCAGCTCACCGGAGGGGGCAGGGATGAACACTGAAGCTTTCTTT